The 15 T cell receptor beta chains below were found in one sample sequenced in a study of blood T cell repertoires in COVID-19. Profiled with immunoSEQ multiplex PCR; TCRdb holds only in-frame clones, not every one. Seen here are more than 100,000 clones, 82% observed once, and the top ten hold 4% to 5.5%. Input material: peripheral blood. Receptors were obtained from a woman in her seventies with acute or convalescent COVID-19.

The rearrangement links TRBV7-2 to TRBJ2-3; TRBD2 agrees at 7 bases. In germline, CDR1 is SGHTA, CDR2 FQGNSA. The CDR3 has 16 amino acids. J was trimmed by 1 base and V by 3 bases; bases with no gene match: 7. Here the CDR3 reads CASSLLGGGGTDTQYF. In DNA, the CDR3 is TGTGCCAGCAGCTTGCTTGGCGGGGGAGGCACAGATACGCAGTATTTT.

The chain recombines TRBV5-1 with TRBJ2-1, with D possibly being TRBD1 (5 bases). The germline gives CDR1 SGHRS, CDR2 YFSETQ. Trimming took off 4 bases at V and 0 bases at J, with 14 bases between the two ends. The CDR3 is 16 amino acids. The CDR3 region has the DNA TGCGCCAGCAGCAAATCGGACACCCGCTCCTACAATGAGCAGTTCTTC. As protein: CASSKSDTRSYNEQFF.

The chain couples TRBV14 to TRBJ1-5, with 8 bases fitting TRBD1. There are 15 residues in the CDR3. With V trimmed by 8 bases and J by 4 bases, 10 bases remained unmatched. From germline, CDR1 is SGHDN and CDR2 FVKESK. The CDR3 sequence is CASFRGQGYNQPQHF. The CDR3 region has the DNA TGTGCCAGCTTCCGAGGACAGGGCTATAATCAGCCCCAGCATTTT.

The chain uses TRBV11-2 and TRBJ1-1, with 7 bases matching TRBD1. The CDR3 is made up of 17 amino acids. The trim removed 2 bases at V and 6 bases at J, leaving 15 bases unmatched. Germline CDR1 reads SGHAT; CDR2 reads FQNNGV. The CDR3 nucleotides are TGTGCCAGCAGCTTAACTAGTCGCTACAGGGGTGGCCCTGAAGCTTTCTTT. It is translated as CASSLTSRYRGGPEAFF.

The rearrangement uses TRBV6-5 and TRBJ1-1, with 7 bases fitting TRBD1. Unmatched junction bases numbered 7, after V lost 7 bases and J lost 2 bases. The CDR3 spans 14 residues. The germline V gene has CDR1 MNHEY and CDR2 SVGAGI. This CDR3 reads CASTATGVNTEAFF. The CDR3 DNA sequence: TGTGCCAGCACCGCTACAGGGGTTAACACTGAAGCTTTCTTT.

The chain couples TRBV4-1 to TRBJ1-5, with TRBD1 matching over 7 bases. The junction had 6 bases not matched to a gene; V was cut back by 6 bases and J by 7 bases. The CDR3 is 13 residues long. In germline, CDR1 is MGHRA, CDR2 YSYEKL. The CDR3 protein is CASSRTGVQPQHF. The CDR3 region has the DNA TGCGCCAGCAGTCGTACAGGGGTCCAGCCCCAGCATTTT.

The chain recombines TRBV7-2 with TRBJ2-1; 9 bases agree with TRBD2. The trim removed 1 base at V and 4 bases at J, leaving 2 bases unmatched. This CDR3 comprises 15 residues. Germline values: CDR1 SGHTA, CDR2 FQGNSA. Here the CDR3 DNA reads TGTGCCAGCAGCTTAGAGCGGGGGGTTTACAATGAGCAGTTCTTC. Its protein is CASSLERGVYNEQFF.

CDR3 nucleotides: TGTGCCAGCAGCTCGCTCAGGGGCCTAACTAGCACAGATACGCAGTATTTT. Translated: CASSSLRGLTSTDTQYF. The rearrangement links TRBV5-5 to TRBJ2-3, with a tentative D call TRBD1 (6 bases). The CDR3 runs 17 residues. Per the germline V gene, CDR1 is SGHKS and CDR2 is YYEKEE (reference sequence). V was shortened by 3 bases and J by 0 bases, with 17 bases between the two germline ends.

The CDR3 here is CATLSVGGTDTQYF. The DNA of the CDR3 is TGTGCCACCCTCAGCGTAGGGGGCACAGATACGCAGTATTTT. This sequence joins TRBV7-9 and TRBJ2-3, with D possibly matching TRBD1 (5 bases). CDR1 and CDR2 (germline): SEHNR, FQNEAQ (reference sequence). With 10 bases removed from V and 1 base from J, the gap between germline ends came to 15 bases. This CDR3 contains 14 residues.

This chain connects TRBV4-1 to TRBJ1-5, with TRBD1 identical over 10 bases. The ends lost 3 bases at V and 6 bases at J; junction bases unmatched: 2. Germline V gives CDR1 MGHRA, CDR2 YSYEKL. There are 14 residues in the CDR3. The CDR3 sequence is CASSHDRGPQPQHF. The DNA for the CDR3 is TGCGCCAGCAGCCACGACAGGGGGCCTCAGCCCCAGCATTTT.

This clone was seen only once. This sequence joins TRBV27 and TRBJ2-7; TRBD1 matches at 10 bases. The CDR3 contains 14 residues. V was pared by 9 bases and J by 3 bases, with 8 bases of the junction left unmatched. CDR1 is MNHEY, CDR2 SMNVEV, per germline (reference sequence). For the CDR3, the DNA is TGTGCCAGAACCGGGACAGGGGAAGGCTACGAGCAGTACGTC. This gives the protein CARTGTGEGYEQYV.

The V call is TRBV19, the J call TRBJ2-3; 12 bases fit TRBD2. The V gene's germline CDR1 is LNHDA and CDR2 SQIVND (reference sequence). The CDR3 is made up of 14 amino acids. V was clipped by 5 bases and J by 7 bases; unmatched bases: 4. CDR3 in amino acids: CASSPSGRGNTQYF. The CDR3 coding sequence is TGTGCCAGTAGTCCTAGCGGGAGGGGTAATACGCAGTATTTT.

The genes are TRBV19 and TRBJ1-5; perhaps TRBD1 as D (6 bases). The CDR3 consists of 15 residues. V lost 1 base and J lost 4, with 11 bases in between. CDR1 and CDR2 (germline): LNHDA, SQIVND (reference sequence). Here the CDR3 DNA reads TGTGCCAGTAGTATAGGGACAGTTAGGAATCAGCCCCAGCATTTT. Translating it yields CASSIGTVRNQPQHF.

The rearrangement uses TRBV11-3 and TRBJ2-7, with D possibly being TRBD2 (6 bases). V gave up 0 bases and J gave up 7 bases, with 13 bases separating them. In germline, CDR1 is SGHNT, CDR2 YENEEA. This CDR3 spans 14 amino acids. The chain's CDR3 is CASSLEAAGFEQYV. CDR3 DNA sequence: TGTGCCAGCAGCTTAGAAGCGGCGGGGTTTGAGCAGTACGTC.

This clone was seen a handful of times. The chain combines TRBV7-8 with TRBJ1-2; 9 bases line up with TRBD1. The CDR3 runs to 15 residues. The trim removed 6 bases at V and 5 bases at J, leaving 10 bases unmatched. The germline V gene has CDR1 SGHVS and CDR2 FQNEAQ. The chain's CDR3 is CASSPLPGTGYGYTF. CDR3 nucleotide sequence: TGTGCCAGCAGTCCCCTACCCGGGACAGGGTATGGCTACACCTTC.